This T cell receptor beta chain was sequenced during a study of long-term antiretroviral therapy in people with HIV. General study findings and limits: Adherence to ART, viral resistance and therapy changes lacked any data.

The germline V gene has CDR1 SEHNR and CDR2 FQNEAQ (reference sequence). The CDR3 has 12 residues. The V and J ends lost 5 bases and 4 bases respectively, with 8 bases between them. Runs used v3.0 of the immunoSEQ assay and were done at survey level. The target of sequencing was about 35,000-50,000 T-cell genomes per sample. Data came from immunoSEQ multiplex PCR; TCRdb stores just in-frame clones and leaves some out. The data hold roughly 26,000 clones, with 90% to 95% observed a single time. This clone showed up just a few times. Its target is unknown. The sample holds other DNA sequences that translate to the same CDR3. Among participants with HIV, every one received treatment in the United States.

Sequencing used unsorted PBMCs, obtained about 4.7 years after starting antiretroviral therapy. This sequence was found in a woman in her 50s with HIV. The chain has TRBV7-9 and TRBJ1-1, with D unresolved. The CDR3 coding sequence is TGTGCCAGCAGCCCTACGGGCACTGAAGCTTTCTTT. This codes for CASSPTGTEAFF.